Below, one T cell receptor beta chain is given with its context. The antigen it recognizes is unknown. The read terminates 3 residues ahead of where the CDR3 ends, so the germline J gene completes it. For TCRbeta CDR3 sequencing, genomic DNA was extracted from sorted cells using the QIAGEN DNeasy Blood and Tissue Kit. Through immunoSEQ, high-throughput TCRbeta CDR3 sequencing was done commercially, including PCR amplification with internal controls and bias correction. On the study's bioinformatics: Unique productive TCRbeta sequences were defined by CDR3 nucleotide sequence where primers matched, otherwise by CDR3 amino acid sequence with Vbeta and Jbeta genes. As a correction for sorting error, sequences shared between sorted populations at a frequency ratio of 2:1 or less were discarded, and the remaining shared sequences were assigned to the higher population. A sequence was defined as donor-reactive if the sequence was expanded at least 5-fold in CFSE-low cells compared with unstimulated cells and had a frequency of at least 0.01% in CFSE-low cells. Repertoire divergence was quantified by Jensen-Shannon divergence using the top 100 TCRbeta sequences ranked by frequency. For any sample with multiple sequencing runs, sorting error was corrected in each run separately before the runs were pooled. This immuneACCESS table, as held by TCRdb, lists in-frame sequences with V and J called but not all clones. Of the missing ones, under half trace to an unresolved V gene in checked studies; the others have no known cause. The DNA was the basis for D and trimming; V, J and clone size are from that table. The table held for this sample gives 45,000 to 55,000 clones. In total, the top ten clones hold 0.7% to 0.95% of the sample.

The sample originates from a study of Tregs in tolerant kidney transplant recipients (dated by TCRdb to between 2018 and 2021). Notes on the research overall: Related donors were used in the transplants with nonmyeloablative bone marrow transplantation, and mixed chimerism was transient in the human trials. The study applied TCRbeta sequencing to find donor-specific regulatory T cells before combined kidney and bone marrow transplantation and then followed those same cells after transplant.

The sample's time point label is to be understood as: blood sample drawn before combined kidney and bone marrow transplant. Thawed PBMCs were FACS-sorted into unstimulated Tregs (CD4+CD25+CD127-), CD4+ non-Tregs (CD4+CD25-), CD4 cells and CD8 cells. The patients were a few recipients of combined kidney and bone marrow transplants from the ITN036ST trial, and samples were available only for these trial subjects. Healthy control blood was separated into PBMCs by Ficoll density gradient and cryopreserved, and patient PBMCs were collected both before and after transplant. Overall results and qualifications from the work: Donor-specific Treg expansion exceeded global Treg expansion in tolerant patients, suggesting antigen-driven rather than nonspecific expansion. Although technical replication error seemed to be minimal, the question of biological reproducibility was not addressed directly. Expanding Tregs with activated donor B cells appeared to identify the most biologically relevant and donor-specific TCRbeta repertoire. For some patients the PCR primers changed over time, which made it impossible to compare the samples from those patients at the nucleotide level. The study was constrained by small patient numbers, and validation of the findings is required in larger populations and under other immunosuppression protocols.

Between the V and J ends, shortened by 3 bases and 2 bases respectively, the junction contains 10 bases. Including cysteine and phenylalanine, the CDR3 has 13 amino acids. Of the CDR3's DNA, 30 bases were read; they are in frame from base 1. The germline V gene encodes CDR1 GTSNPN and CDR2 SVGIG (reference sequence). Rearrangement joined TRBV30 to TRBJ1-1; the D gene identity is not certain. Specimen: CD4+ T cells from blood, collected before the transplant. The origin of this receptor is a human donor who received a combined kidney and bone marrow transplant. The CDR3 region reads CAWRTHINTEAFF. The DNA read from the CDR3 is TGTGCCTGGAGGACACATATAAACACTGAA.